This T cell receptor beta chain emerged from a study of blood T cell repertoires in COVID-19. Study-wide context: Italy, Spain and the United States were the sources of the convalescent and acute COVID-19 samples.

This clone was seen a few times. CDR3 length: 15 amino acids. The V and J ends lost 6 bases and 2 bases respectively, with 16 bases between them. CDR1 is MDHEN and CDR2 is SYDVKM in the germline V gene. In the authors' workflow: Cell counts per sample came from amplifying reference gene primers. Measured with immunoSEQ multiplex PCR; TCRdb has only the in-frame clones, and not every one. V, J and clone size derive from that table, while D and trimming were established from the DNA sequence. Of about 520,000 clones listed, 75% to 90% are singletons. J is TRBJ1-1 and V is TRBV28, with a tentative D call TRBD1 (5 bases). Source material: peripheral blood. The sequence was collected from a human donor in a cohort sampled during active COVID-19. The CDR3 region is CASSPPTGLNTEAFF. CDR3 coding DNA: TGTGCCAGCAGCCCCCCCACAGGCCTCAACACTGAAGCTTTCTTT. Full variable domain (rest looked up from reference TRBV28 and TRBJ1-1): DVKVTQSSRYLVKRTGEKVFLECVQDMDHENMFWYRQDPGLGLRLIYFSYDVKMKEKGDIPEGYSVSREKKERFSLILESASTNQTSMYLCASSPPTGLNTEAFFGQGTRLTVV.